Described below is a single T cell receptor beta chain sequence and its context. No cognate antigen has been identified for it. No base quality information exists; no much larger clone differs at one position. The data belong to a study of the immune and genomic landscape of osteosarcoma (dated by TCRdb to the early 2020s). For context, the study as a whole: The overall cohort included some 48 pediatric and adult patients with high-grade osteosarcoma, and the median age at diagnosis was 25 to 30 years (range about 5-81). The cohort was enriched for poor-risk disease, as unfavorable pathologic response to standard therapy was shown in 73% of the cohort and 67% of the cohort were deceased. In the overall cohort, 55% to 65% of patients were male, and approximately 80% had localized disease at diagnosis. The study profiled osteosarcoma specimens with whole genome, RNA and T-cell receptor sequencing plus immunohistochemistry and reverse phase protein arrays to define immunogenic potential. TCR sequencing results were integrated with transcriptome, protein array and immunostaining data to characterize the osteosarcoma immunogenomic landscape. The goal of the study was to explain why immune checkpoint inhibitors have shown limited clinical activity in osteosarcoma. Each of a few patients provided a couple of samples from the same tumor site.

TCR beta chain CDR3 regions were immunosequenced using the ImmunoSEQ Assay (Adaptive Biotechnologies). The study's processing was this. The ImmunoSEQ Analyzer platform was used to export TCRB rearrangements, read counts, read proportions and gene usage. T-cell clonality was calculated from productive rearrangements as 1 minus Pielou's evenness. Clonal space homeostasis binned clonotypes as rare, small, medium, large or hyperexpanded (0.01 to 1 of the repertoire). TCR productive clonality was compared across immune clusters C1, C2 and C3 using the Wilcoxon rank sum test. The immuneACCESS repertoire file appears here via TCRdb, limited to in-frame rearrangements. These files lack a portion of the clones; in checked studies, under half of the deficit traces to unresolved V genes, and the cause of the others is not known. The V and J calls and clone size were taken over from that table, and D and trimming were inferred from the DNA. For this sample the table gives over 2,500 clones, of which more than 75% were detected only once. The ten largest account for about 9.6% of the sample.

Specimens were post-treatment primary, local recurrence and metastasis tumors from poor-prognosis patients. The metastasis specimens consisted of frozen osteosarcoma lung metastases that had been resected. Summary of the overall study and its limitations: Overall, productive TCR clonality was low, with an average of 0.09 and a maximum of 0.3, which suggests limited T-cell clonal expansion. Matched blood was collected from only a couple of patients, alongside the frozen tumor specimens. Sample size was not determined by any statistical method, because osteosarcoma is rare and every possible sample was collected. Four to six cases had a single hyperexpanded clone dominating the repertoire, and all had fewer than 100 T-cell clonotypes. Clonality benchmarks came from external normal skin and healthy peripheral blood data rather than matched normal tissue. TCR productive clonality was greater in the immune-hot C3 cluster than in the cold C1 cluster, although TCR productive clonality remained low overall.

CDR1 and CDR2 are read off the germline V gene (reference sequence) as MNHNY and SVGAGI. Trimming at the junction amounts to 6 bases on V and 1 base on J, and the germline ends lie 14 bases apart. The CDR3 covers 15 residues, taking in both the cysteine and the phenylalanine. Only the CDR3 DNA stays, 45 bases, in frame from base 1. This TCR came from a young woman with osteosarcoma. The age is the age at diagnosis. This chain is built from TRBV6-6 and TRBJ2-3, and possibly TRBD2, on 6 matching bases. Material for sequencing was metastatic tumor tissue from the lung. The sample's cell subset or site label is to be understood as: lung metastasis of osteosarcoma. At the DNA level, the sequence is TGTGCCAGCAGCCACGGGTCTAGCGGCACAGATACGCAGTATTTT. This is translated as CASSHGSSGTDTQYF.